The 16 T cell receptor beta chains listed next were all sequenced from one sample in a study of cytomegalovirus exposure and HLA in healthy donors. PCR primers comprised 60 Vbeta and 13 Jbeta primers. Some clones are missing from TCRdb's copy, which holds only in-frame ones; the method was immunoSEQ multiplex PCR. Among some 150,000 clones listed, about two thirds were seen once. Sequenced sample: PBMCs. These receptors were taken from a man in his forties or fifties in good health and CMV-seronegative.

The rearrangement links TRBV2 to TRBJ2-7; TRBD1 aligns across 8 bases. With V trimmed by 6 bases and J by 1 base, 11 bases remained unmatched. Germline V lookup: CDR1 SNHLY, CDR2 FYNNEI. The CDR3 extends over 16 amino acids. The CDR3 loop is CASSDFGTGWSYEQYF. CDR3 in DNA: TGTGCCAGCAGCGACTTCGGGACAGGTTGGTCCTACGAGCAGTACTTC.

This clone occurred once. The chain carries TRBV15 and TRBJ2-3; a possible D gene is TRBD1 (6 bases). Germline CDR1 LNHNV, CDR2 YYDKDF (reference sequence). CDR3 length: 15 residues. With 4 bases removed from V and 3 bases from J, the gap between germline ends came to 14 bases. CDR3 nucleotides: TGTGCCACCAGCAAAGGGACATTGGTTACAGATACGCAGTATTTT. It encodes CATSKGTLVTDTQYF.

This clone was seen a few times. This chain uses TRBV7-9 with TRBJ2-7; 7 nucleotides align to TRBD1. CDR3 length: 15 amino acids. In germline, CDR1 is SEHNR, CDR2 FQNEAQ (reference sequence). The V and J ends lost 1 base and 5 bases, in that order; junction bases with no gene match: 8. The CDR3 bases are TGTGCCAGCAGCTTAGGAAGGGGGCGTTCGAACGAGCAGTACTTC. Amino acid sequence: CASSLGRGRSNEQYF.

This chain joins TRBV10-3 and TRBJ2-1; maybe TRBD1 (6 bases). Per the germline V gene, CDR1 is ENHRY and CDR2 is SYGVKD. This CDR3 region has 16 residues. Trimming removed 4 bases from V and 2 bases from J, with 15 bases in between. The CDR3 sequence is CAISATGTRTYNEQFF. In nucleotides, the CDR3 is TGTGCCATCAGTGCAACCGGGACAAGAACCTACAATGAGCAGTTCTTC.

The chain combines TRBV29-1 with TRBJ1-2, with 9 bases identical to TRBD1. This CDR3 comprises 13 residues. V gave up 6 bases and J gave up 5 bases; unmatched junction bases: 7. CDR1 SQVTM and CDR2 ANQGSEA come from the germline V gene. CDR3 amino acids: CSVNRGRGYGYTF. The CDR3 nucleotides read TGCAGCGTGAACAGGGGGCGAGGGTATGGCTACACCTTC.

The chain's CDR3 is CASSPSMGGQGRMGDTEAFF. The CDR3 DNA reads TGTGCCAGCTCACCCTCCATGGGGGGACAGGGGAGAATGGGTGACACTGAAGCTTTCTTT. The rearrangement uses TRBV18 and TRBJ1-1; 10 bases fit TRBD1. CDR3 length equals 20 residues. Per the germline V gene, CDR1 is KGHSH and CDR2 is LQKENI. Losses at the gene ends were 3 bases for V and 3 bases for J; bases not matched to a gene: 19.

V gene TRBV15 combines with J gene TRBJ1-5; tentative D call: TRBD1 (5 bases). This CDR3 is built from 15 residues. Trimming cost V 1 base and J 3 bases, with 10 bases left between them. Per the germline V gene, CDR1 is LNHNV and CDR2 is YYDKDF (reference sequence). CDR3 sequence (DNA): TGTGCCACCAGCAGAGGAGGCAGGGACAATCAGCCCCAGCATTTT. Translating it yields CATSRGGRDNQPQHF.

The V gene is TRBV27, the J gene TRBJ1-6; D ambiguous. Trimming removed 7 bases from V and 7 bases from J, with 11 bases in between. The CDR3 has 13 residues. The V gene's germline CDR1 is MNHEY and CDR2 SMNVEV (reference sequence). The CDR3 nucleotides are TGTGCCAGCACCGCCGGGTCAAATTCACCCCTCCACTTT. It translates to CASTAGSNSPLHF.

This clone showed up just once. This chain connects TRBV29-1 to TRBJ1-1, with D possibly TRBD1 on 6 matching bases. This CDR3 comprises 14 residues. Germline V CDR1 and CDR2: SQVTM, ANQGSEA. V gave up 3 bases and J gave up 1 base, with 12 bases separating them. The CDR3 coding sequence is TGCAGCGTTGACCCCACAGGGCAGAACACTGAAGCTTTCTTT. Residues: CSVDPTGQNTEAFF.

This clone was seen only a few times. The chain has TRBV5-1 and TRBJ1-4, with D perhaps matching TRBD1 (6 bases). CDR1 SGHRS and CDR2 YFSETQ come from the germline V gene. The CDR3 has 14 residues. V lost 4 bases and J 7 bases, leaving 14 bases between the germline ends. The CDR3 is CASSLQGEGEKLFF. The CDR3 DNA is TGCGCCAGCAGCCTACAGGGAGAGGGTGAAAAACTGTTTTTT.

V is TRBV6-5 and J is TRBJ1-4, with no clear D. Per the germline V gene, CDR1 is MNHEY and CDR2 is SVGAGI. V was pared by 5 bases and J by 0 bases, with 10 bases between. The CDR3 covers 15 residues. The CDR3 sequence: CASSAGIATNEKLFF. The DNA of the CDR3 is TGTGCCAGCAGTGCCGGGATTGCAACTAATGAAAAACTGTTTTTT.

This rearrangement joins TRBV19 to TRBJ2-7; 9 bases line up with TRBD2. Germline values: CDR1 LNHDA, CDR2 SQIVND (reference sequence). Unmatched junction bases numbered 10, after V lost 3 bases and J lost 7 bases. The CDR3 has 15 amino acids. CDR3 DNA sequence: TGTGCCAGTAGTATTTCAGCGGGAGGCTCTCGTGAGCAGTACTTC. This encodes CASSISAGGSREQYF.

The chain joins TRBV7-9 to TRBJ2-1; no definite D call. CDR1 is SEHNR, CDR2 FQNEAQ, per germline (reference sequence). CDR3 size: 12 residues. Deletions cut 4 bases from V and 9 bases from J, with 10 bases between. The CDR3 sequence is CASSSLNVEQFF. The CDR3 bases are TGTGCCAGCAGCTCACTTAATGTTGAGCAGTTCTTC.

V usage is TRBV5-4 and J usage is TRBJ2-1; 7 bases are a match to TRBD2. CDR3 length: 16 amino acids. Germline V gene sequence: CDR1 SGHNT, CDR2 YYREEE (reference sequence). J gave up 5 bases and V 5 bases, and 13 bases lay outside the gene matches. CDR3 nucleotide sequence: TGTGCCAGCAGTTCTCATAGCCGGGACTATAACAATGAGCAGTTCTTC. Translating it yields CASSSHSRDYNNEQFF.

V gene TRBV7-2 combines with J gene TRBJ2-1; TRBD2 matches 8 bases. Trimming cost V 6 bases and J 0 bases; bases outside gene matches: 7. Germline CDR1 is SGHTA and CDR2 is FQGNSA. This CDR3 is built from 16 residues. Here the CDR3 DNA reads TGTGCCAGCAGTCAGAGCGGGAGTGTCTCCTACAATGAGCAGTTCTTC. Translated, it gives CASSQSGSVSYNEQFF.

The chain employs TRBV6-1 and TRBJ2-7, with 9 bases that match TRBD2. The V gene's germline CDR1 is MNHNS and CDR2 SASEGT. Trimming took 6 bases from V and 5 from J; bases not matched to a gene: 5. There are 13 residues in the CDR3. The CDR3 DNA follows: TGTGCCAGCAGGCTAGCGGGGATGGACGAGCAGTACTTC. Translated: CASRLAGMDEQYF.